This is a list of T cell receptor beta chains from one sample in a study of graft-versus-host responses after intestinal transplantation. Only in-frame clones appear in the TCRdb table, and some are missing; sequencing was by immunoSEQ multiplex PCR. The sample holds roughly 6,400 clones; 20% to 25% are singletons and the top ten take more than 3.5%. Here the sequenced sample was alloreactive CD4+ T cells from a mixed lymphocyte reaction culture, taken before transplantation. All receptors derive from a human patient who was an organ donor for intestinal transplantation. Both conserved end residues are part of each CDR3. A D gene is named only where the DNA matches it firmly. Size is omitted from some rows. Given values are once, few, many or a class for expanded clones.

>TRBV18|TRBJ2-1|-|medium-sized
TGTGCCAGCTCACCCCTCACTGAGCAGTTCTTC
CASSPLTEQFF
>TRBV28|TRBJ2-7|TRBD2|medium-sized
TGTGCCAGCAGGGCTAGCGGGAGGGACGAGCAGTACTTC
CASRASGRDEQYF
>TRBV6-1|TRBJ2-1|-|few
TGTGCCAGCAGAGCACAGGGATACAATGAGCAGTTCTTC
CASRAQGYNEQFF
>TRBV6-5|TRBJ2-5|TRBD1|-
TGTGCCACGTACAGGGGGCCGGGAGAGACCCAGTACTTC
CATYRGPGETQYF
>TRBV4-3|TRBJ2-1|-|-
TGCGCCAGCGGTCGGCAGTACAATGAGCAGTTCTTC
CASGRQYNEQFF
>TRBV7-2|TRBJ2-1|-|-
TGTGCCAGCGGATTACCTAACAATGAGCAGTTCTTC
CASGLPNNEQFF
>TRBV10-3|TRBJ2-1|-|few
TGTGCCAGCAGTTCGCCTAGGGGGTTGATCTACAATGAGCAGTTCTTC
CASSSPRGLIYNEQFF
>TRBV5-4|TRBJ2-3|-|-
TGTGCCAGCAAACGACAGCACACAGATACGCAGTATTTT
CASKRQHTDTQYF
>TRBV7-3|TRBJ2-1|TRBD2|many
TGTGCCAGCAGCTTATTGGGGGGAGGGCCGGAGGAGCAGTTCTTC
CASSLLGGGPEEQFF
>TRBV5-2|TRBJ1-4|-|-
TGTGCCAGCAGCTCCGGTGGGACGTTTAATGAAAAACTGTTTTTT
CASSSGGTFNEKLFF
>TRBV7-1|TRBJ2-7|-|-
TGTGCCAGCAGCTTAGGTGGTAGCGGCTCCTACGAGCAGTACTTC
CASSLGGSGSYEQYF
>TRBV4-3|TRBJ2-4|-|few
TGCGCCAGCAGCCAAGGGATGGGTGTAGCCAAAAACATTCAGTACTTC
CASSQGMGVAKNIQYF
>TRBV5-5|TRBJ2-1|TRBD2|few
TGTGCCAGCAGCACGACTAGACTAGCGGGAGTTACCCATGAGCAGTTCTTC
CASSTTRLAGVTHEQFF
>TRBV7-2|TRBJ2-5|TRBD2|-
TGTGCCAGCAGCTTTAGCGGGAGGGCAGAGACCCAGTACTTC
CASSFSGRAETQYF
>TRBV6-5|TRBJ1-5|-|few
TGTGCCAGCAGTTCGGTTAGGGGGGGAAATCAGCCCCAGCATTTT
CASSSVRGGNQPQHF
>TRBV6-5|TRBJ1-2|-|-
TGTGCCATCAGTGAGTCTGGGCTCCTCTATGGCTACACCTTC
CAISESGLLYGYTF
>TRBV21-1|TRBJ2-7|-|medium-sized
TGTGCCAGCAGCATCCGGGACTGGTCGTTTTTCGGGTACTTC
CASSIRDWSFFGYF